Here is one T cell receptor (beta chain) with its context. CD4+ cells underwent separation, giving CD45RA+ naive and CD45RA-negative memory subsets. This entry belongs to a study of shared clonotypes between healthy human individuals. Several immunoSEQ 96-well plates shared each subset's DNA, each plate a replicate. The data were produced by immunoSEQ multiplex PCR, yet TCRdb's version contains in-frame clones alone and is incomplete. The repertoire holds fewer than 1.8 million clones, 98% seen once, with approximately 0.38% in the top ten. This CDR3 has 14 amino acids. Per the germline V gene, CDR1 is LNHDA and CDR2 is SQIVND (reference sequence). V was cut by 6 bases and J by 0 bases, with 9 bases left in between.

This chain links TRBV19 with TRBJ1-3; D is ambiguous. This sequence was found in a young man in good health. The sequencing input was naive CD4+ T cells sorted from blood. The subset is: CD45RA+ positively selected. The CDR3 loop is CASRFLGSGNTIYF. CDR3 DNA sequence: TGTGCCAGTAGATTCCTGGGCTCTGGAAACACCATATATTTT.